The 9 T cell receptor beta chains below come from one sample, sequenced in a study of cytomegalovirus exposure and HLA in healthy donors. Primers: 60 Vbeta forward and 13 Jbeta reverse. TCRdb keeps only in-frame clones here, not all; method: immunoSEQ multiplex PCR. This listing includes under 200,000 clones. Sequencing input: PBMCs. Receptor source: a woman aged 18-29 years in good health and CMV-seropositive.

The V gene is TRBV9, the J gene TRBJ1-4, with D unclear. Germline loops: CDR1 SGDLS, CDR2 YYNGEE. Trimming cost V 0 bases and J 5 bases, with 5 bases left between them. The CDR3 consists of 13 residues. CDR3 sequence (DNA): TGTGCCAGCAGCGTAGATCTGAATGAAAAACTGTTTTTT. This sequence encodes CASSVDLNEKLFF.

J is TRBJ2-7 and V is TRBV5-1; D unresolved. Trimming left V 0 bases short and J 2 bases short, with 9 bases between. The CDR3 is 14 amino acids. CDR1 SGHRS and CDR2 YFSETQ come from the germline V gene. CDR3 amino acids: CASSLGHSPYEQYF. DNA of the CDR3: TGCGCCAGCAGCTTGGGGCATAGCCCCTACGAGCAGTACTTC.

The CDR3 nucleotides are TGTGCCAGCAGCCAAGATTGGGTGTCTAGCGGGGGTTACAATGAGCAGTTCTTC. Its translation: CASSQDWVSSGGYNEQFF. The chain joins TRBV4-2 to TRBJ2-1, with TRBD2 matching 10 bases. V lost 0 bases and J lost 4; bases outside the gene matches: 9. The germline V gene has CDR1 LGHNA and CDR2 YNFKEQ. The CDR3 extends over 18 amino acids.

The DNA of the CDR3 is TGCGCCAGCAGCGGGGGACAGGGAGGAGAGTATGGCTACACCTTC. The encoded protein is CASSGGQGGEYGYTF. The chain recombines TRBV5-1 with TRBJ1-2; 9 nucleotides match TRBD1. CDR1 and CDR2 from the germline V gene are SGHRS and YFSETQ. This CDR3 has 15 amino acids. The ends lost 4 bases at V and 5 bases at J; junction bases unmatched: 9.

V is TRBV2 and J is TRBJ2-1; TRBD2 is a possible D gene (5 bases). This CDR3 comprises 14 residues. The V end lost 7 bases, the J end lost 0 bases, and 10 bases lay between the germline ends. Germline V gene sequence: CDR1 SNHLY, CDR2 FYNNEI. The chain's CDR3 is CASKAGSSYNEQFF. CDR3 coding DNA: TGTGCCAGCAAGGCGGGTAGCTCCTACAATGAGCAGTTCTTC.

The gene calls are TRBV18 and TRBJ2-1; TRBD2 matches at 11 bases. The germline V gene has CDR1 KGHSH and CDR2 LQKENI. The CDR3 sequence is 17 residues long. V shed 5 bases and J 8 bases; nucleotides not matched to a gene: 14. The CDR3 here is CASSIGLAGLLRDEQFF. Written as DNA, the CDR3 is TGTGCCAGCTCAATAGGACTAGCGGGCCTTTTAAGGGATGAGCAGTTCTTC.

The gene calls are TRBV7-9 and TRBJ1-1; possibly TRBD1 for D (5 bases). The germline gives CDR1 SEHNR, CDR2 FQNEAQ (reference sequence). The CDR3 covers 12 residues. The V and J ends lost 4 bases and 11 bases respectively, with 14 bases between them. The CDR3 DNA follows: TGTGCCAGCAGCTCATTCGGGGGAGAGGCTTTCTTT. It is translated as CASSSFGGEAFF.

The chain carries TRBV2 and TRBJ2-5; tentatively, D is TRBD1 (6 bases). The CDR3 totals 14 residues. Germline V CDR1 and CDR2: SNHLY, FYNNEI. The germline V and J ends were trimmed by 6 bases and 0 bases, with 11 bases remaining between them. In nucleotides, the CDR3 is TGTGCCAGCAGCAAGGACAGAAACCAAGAGACCCAGTACTTC. Translation gives CASSKDRNQETQYF.

Here the CDR3 reads CASSLERTGTNEKLFF. CDR3 nucleotides: TGCGCCAGCAGCTTGGAGAGGACAGGGACTAATGAAAAACTGTTTTTT. The genes are TRBV5-1 and TRBJ1-4; 8 bases are shared with TRBD1. Germline values: CDR1 SGHRS, CDR2 YFSETQ. The CDR3 contains 16 residues. The J segment lost 2 bases and the V segment lost 0 bases, leaving 3 bases of the junction unmatched.